The rows below give T cell receptor beta chains drawn from one sample of a study of blood T cell repertoires in COVID-19. Here immunoSEQ multiplex PCR was the method, and the copy in TCRdb shows in-frame clones only, minus some. The sample carries fewer than 250,000 clones, 80% to 90% recorded once. The sequenced sample was PBMCs or T cells enriched from blood (not recorded which). The receptors derive from a woman aged 25 to 39 who had been exposed to COVID-19. CDR3s include the opening cysteine and the closing phenylalanine or tryptophan. Fields, in order: J gene, D gene, clone size, V gene, CDR3 DNA, CDR3 protein. A D gene is named only where the DNA matches it firmly. For some rows the clone size is stated as once, few or many, or as a class when expanded; others skip it.

j_gene: TRBJ2-7; d_gene: NA; abundance: NA; v_gene: TRBV5-1; CDR3nt: TGCGCCAGCAGCTTTAGGAGACAGGCCGACGAGCAGTACTTC; CDR3aa: CASSFRRQADEQYF
j_gene: TRBJ2-2; d_gene: TRBD2; abundance: NA; v_gene: TRBV18; CDR3nt: TGTGCCAGCTCACCCCTGGGACTAGCGGGAAACGCGAACACCGGGGAGCTGTTTTTT; CDR3aa: CASSPLGLAGNANTGELFF
j_gene: TRBJ2-1; d_gene: NA; abundance: NA; v_gene: TRBV19; CDR3nt: TGTGCCACTTCAACGGGGGACGGCTACTTCTTC; CDR3aa: CATSTGDGYFF
j_gene: TRBJ2-1; d_gene: NA; abundance: NA; v_gene: TRBV6-5; CDR3nt: TGTGCCAGCAGTCTCCGGGACTTGACCTACAATGAGCAGTTCTTC; CDR3aa: CASSLRDLTYNEQFF
j_gene: TRBJ1-1; d_gene: TRBD1; abundance: NA; v_gene: TRBV7-8; CDR3nt: TGTGCCAGCAGCTGGACAGGGACAAACACTGAAGCTTTCTTT; CDR3aa: CASSWTGTNTEAFF
j_gene: TRBJ1-1; d_gene: NA; abundance: NA; v_gene: TRBV28; CDR3nt: TGTGCCAGCAGACCACAGGTGCCGAACACTGAAGCTTTCTTT; CDR3aa: CASRPQVPNTEAFF
j_gene: TRBJ2-1; d_gene: TRBD2; abundance: NA; v_gene: TRBV29-1; CDR3nt: TGCAGCGTTGATAGACTAGCGGCTTACAATGAGCAGTTCTTC; CDR3aa: CSVDRLAAYNEQFF
j_gene: TRBJ1-2; d_gene: TRBD1; abundance: NA; v_gene: TRBV6-5; CDR3nt: TGTGCCAGCGAGCGGGACAGGACTAACTATGGCTACACCTTC; CDR3aa: CASERDRTNYGYTF
j_gene: TRBJ1-4; d_gene: TRBD1; abundance: once; v_gene: TRBV28; CDR3nt: TGTGCCAGCAGTCACAGGGGACAGGGCGCTAATGAAAAACTGTTTTTT; CDR3aa: CASSHRGQGANEKLFF
j_gene: TRBJ1-2; d_gene: NA; abundance: NA; v_gene: TRBV6-5; CDR3nt: TGTGCCAGCAGGCCGCCCGGGACTACTATCGGCTACACCTTC; CDR3aa: CASRPPGTTIGYTF
j_gene: TRBJ2-5; d_gene: NA; abundance: NA; v_gene: TRBV5-1; CDR3nt: TGCGCCAGCAGCTCCTTGGCGGGAATCCAAGAGACCCAGTACTTC; CDR3aa: CASSSLAGIQETQYF
j_gene: TRBJ1-1; d_gene: TRBD1; abundance: NA; v_gene: TRBV12-5; CDR3nt: TGTGCTAGTGCCCTCTCCGGGAGGGGGCGCGGTATGAACACTGAAGCTTTCTTT; CDR3aa: CASALSGRGRGMNTEAFF
j_gene: TRBJ2-7; d_gene: TRBD2; abundance: few; v_gene: TRBV5-5; CDR3nt: TGTGCCAGCAGCCCGGACCCGGGACTAGCACCCTACGAGCAGTACTTC; CDR3aa: CASSPDPGLAPYEQYF
j_gene: TRBJ2-3; d_gene: TRBD2; abundance: once; v_gene: TRBV9; CDR3nt: TGTGCCAGCAGCGCCGGGACTAGCGGGGCTAGCACAGATACGCAGTATTTT; CDR3aa: CASSAGTSGASTDTQYF
j_gene: TRBJ1-4; d_gene: TRBD1; abundance: NA; v_gene: TRBV12-5; CDR3nt: TGTGCTAGTGGTTTGGGGACAGGGGGCACTAATGAAAAACTGTTTTTT; CDR3aa: CASGLGTGGTNEKLFF
j_gene: TRBJ1-4; d_gene: TRBD1; abundance: NA; v_gene: TRBV2; CDR3nt: TGTGCCAGCACCAAGACAGGGGTTGATGAAAAACTGTTTTTT; CDR3aa: CASTKTGVDEKLFF
j_gene: TRBJ1-3; d_gene: NA; abundance: NA; v_gene: TRBV11-1; CDR3nt: TGTGCCAGCAGCTTAATCCTCGGAAACACCATATATTTT; CDR3aa: CASSLILGNTIYF
j_gene: TRBJ1-2; d_gene: TRBD1; abundance: NA; v_gene: TRBV6-5; CDR3nt: TGTGCCAGCACTTCAATAAGGGACAGATCAGGCTACACCTTC; CDR3aa: CASTSIRDRSGYTF
j_gene: TRBJ1-1; d_gene: TRBD1; abundance: NA; v_gene: TRBV19; CDR3nt: TGTGCCAGTAAAGGGGGCGTTGGAGCTTTCTTT; CDR3aa: CASKGGVGAFF
j_gene: TRBJ2-3; d_gene: NA; abundance: NA; v_gene: TRBV10-2; CDR3nt: TGCGCCAGCAGTGAGTCGTATTCGGTAACAGATACGCAGTATTTT; CDR3aa: CASSESYSVTDTQYF
j_gene: TRBJ1-1; d_gene: NA; abundance: NA; v_gene: TRBV18; CDR3nt: TGTGCCAGCTCTCGACAGTTAATGAACACTGAAGCTTTCTTT; CDR3aa: CASSRQLMNTEAFF
j_gene: TRBJ2-1; d_gene: TRBD2; abundance: NA; v_gene: TRBV18; CDR3nt: TGTGCCAGCTCACCGTTAGAGACTAGCGGAGAGCAGTTCTTC; CDR3aa: CASSPLETSGEQFF
j_gene: TRBJ1-6; d_gene: NA; abundance: NA; v_gene: TRBV9; CDR3nt: TGTGCCAGCAGCCCCGGACAGATTTTATATTCACCCCTCCACTTT; CDR3aa: CASSPGQILYSPLHF
j_gene: TRBJ1-1; d_gene: TRBD1; abundance: NA; v_gene: TRBV29-1; CDR3nt: TGCAGCGTTGAGCCTCACTCCACAGGGGCGAACACTGAAGCTTTCTTT; CDR3aa: CSVEPHSTGANTEAFF
j_gene: TRBJ1-4; d_gene: NA; abundance: NA; v_gene: TRBV10-2; CDR3nt: TGCGCCAGCAGTGATTTTTTGACTTTCTCCGACCGGGATCCCAATGAAAAACTGTTTTTT; CDR3aa: CASSDFLTFSDRDPNEKLFF
j_gene: TRBJ1-1; d_gene: NA; abundance: NA; v_gene: TRBV15; CDR3nt: TGTGCCACCAGCAGACCCCGGGACTTGAACACTGAAGCTTTCTTT; CDR3aa: CATSRPRDLNTEAFF